This passage covers 4 T cell receptor beta chains from one sample sequenced in a study of T-cell reconstitution after alpha-beta-depleted transplantation in children. Preparation of the TCRbeta library involved a method that used unique molecular identifiers. Each CDR3 protein gets one entry after TCRdb re-called the PCR reads with MiXCR. The data contain 600,000 to 800,000 distinct CDR3 sequences, less than 15% of them singletons. Sequences were derived from PBMCs, sampled before TCRalphabeta/CD19-depleted stem cell transplant. Receptor source: a girl aged 2 to 10 with congenital amegakaryocytic thrombocytopenia, due to receive a stem cell transplant.

This clonotype was detected a few times. This CDR3 is CASSLVSRPWDSNPYEQYF. CDR3 in DNA: TGCGCCAGCAGCTTGGTTTCGCGTCCGTGGGACTCCAATCCCTACGAGCAGTACTTC. V and J are TRBV5-1 and TRBJ2-7; the D gene is possibly TRBD2 (6 bases). The CDR3 totals 19 residues. V was cut by 0 bases and J by 2 bases, with 24 bases left in between. CDR1 and CDR2 from the germline V gene are SGHRS and YFSETQ.

V gene TRBV4-1 combines with J gene TRBJ2-3, with D possibly TRBD2 on 6 matching bases. This CDR3 has 15 amino acids. The ends were cut back, 4 bases at V and 5 bases at J, with 16 bases in the middle. Germline CDR1 is MGHRA and CDR2 is YSYEKL. The CDR3 DNA reads as TGCGCCAGCAGCCCCGGGCGGGGAGTGTTAGATACGCAGTATTTT. Its protein product is CASSPGRGVLDTQYF.

The rearrangement uses TRBV3-1 and TRBJ2-1, with no clear D. The CDR3 runs to 15 residues. The V and J ends lost 4 bases and 9 bases respectively, with 19 bases between them. CDR1 LGHDT and CDR2 YNNKEL come from the germline V gene (reference sequence). The CDR3 nucleotides are TGTGCCAGCAGCCCGATGCAGACCCCGACCGGTGAGCAGTTCTTC. Protein product: CASSPMQTPTGEQFF.

This clonotype appeared a few times. The chain couples TRBV20-1 to TRBJ2-3, with 7 positions matching TRBD2. The germline CDR1 and CDR2 sequences are DFQATT and SNEGSKA (reference sequence). Trimming took 6 bases from V and 0 from J; bases not matched to a gene: 9. The CDR3 has 15 residues. CDR3 region: CSATILAASTDTQYF. CDR3 DNA: TGCAGTGCCACCATTCTAGCGGCGAGCACAGATACGCAGTATTTT.